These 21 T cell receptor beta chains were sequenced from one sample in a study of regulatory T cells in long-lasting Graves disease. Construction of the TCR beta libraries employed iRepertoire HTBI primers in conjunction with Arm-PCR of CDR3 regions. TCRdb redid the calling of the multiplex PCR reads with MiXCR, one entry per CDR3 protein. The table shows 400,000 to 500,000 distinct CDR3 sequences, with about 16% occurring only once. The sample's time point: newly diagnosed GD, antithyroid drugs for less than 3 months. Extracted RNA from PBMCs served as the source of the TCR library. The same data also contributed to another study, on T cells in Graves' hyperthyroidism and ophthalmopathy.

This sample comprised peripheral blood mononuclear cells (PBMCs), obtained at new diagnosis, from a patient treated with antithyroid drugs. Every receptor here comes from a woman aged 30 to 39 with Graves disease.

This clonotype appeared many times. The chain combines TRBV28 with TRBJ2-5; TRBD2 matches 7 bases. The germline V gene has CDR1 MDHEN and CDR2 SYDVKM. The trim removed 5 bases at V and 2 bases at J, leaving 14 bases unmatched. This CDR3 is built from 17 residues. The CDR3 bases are TGTGCCAGCAGTACGGGGGACCTGGCTAGCGGACAAGAGACCCAGTACTTC. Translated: CASSTGDLASGQETQYF. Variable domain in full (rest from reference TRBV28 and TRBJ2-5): DVKVTQSSRYLVKRTGEKVFLECVQDMDHENMFWYRQDPGLGLRLIYFSYDVKMKEKGDIPEGYSVSREKKERFSLILESASTNQTSMYLCASSTGDLASGQETQYFGPGTRLLVL.

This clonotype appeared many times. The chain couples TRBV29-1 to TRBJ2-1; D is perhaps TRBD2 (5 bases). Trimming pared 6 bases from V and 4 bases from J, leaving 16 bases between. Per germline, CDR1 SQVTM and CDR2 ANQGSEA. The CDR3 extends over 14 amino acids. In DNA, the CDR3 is TGCAGCGTACGACTGGAGCGGCAGTACAATGAGCAGTTCTTC. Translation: CSVRLERQYNEQFF.

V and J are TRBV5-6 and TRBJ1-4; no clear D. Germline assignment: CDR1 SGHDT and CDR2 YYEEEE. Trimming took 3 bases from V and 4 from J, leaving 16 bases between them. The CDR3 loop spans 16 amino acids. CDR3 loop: CASSWRRAEGNEKLFF. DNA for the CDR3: TGTGCCAGCAGCTGGCGGCGGGCAGAAGGTAATGAAAAACTGTTTTTT. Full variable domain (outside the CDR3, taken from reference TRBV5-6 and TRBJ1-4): DAGVTQSPTHLIKTRGQQVTLRCSPKSGHDTVSWYQQALGQGPQFIFQYYEEEERQRGNFPDRFSGHQFPNYSSELNVNALLLGDSALYLCASSWRRAEGNEKLFFGSGTQLSVL.

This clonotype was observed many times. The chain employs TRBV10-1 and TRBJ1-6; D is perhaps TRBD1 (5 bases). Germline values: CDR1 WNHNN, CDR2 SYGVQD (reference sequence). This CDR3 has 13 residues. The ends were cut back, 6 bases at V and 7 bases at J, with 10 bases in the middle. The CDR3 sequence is CASRRDYNSPLHF. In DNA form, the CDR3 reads TGCGCCAGCAGACGGGACTACAATTCACCCCTCCACTTT.

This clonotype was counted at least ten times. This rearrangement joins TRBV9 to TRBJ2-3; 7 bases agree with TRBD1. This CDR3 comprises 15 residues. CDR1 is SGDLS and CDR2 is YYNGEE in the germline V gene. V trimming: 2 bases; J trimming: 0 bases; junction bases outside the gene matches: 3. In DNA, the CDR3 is TGTGCCAGCAGCGTTCGGGACAGAAGCACAGATACGCAGTATTTT. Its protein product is CASSVRDRSTDTQYF.

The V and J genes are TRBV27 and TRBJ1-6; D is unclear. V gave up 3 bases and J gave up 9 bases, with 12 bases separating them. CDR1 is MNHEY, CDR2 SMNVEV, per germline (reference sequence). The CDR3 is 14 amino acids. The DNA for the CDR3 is TGTGCCAGCAGTTTTGGTCGGTGGATTTCACCCCTCCACTTT. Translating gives CASSFGRWISPLHF.

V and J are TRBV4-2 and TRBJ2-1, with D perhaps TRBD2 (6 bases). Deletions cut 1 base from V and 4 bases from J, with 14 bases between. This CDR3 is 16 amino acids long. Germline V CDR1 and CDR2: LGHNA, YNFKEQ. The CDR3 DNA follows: TGTGCCAGCAGCCAAGGTCCGGGCGGGGAATACAATGAGCAGTTCTTC. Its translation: CASSQGPGGEYNEQFF.

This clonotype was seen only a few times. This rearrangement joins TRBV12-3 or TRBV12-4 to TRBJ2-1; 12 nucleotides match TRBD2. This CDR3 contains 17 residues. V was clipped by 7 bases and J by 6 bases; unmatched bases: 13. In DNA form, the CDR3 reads TGTGCCAGCACCCCGACTAGCGGGAGATTTTATCTCAATGAGCAGTTCTTC. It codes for CASTPTSGRFYLNEQFF.

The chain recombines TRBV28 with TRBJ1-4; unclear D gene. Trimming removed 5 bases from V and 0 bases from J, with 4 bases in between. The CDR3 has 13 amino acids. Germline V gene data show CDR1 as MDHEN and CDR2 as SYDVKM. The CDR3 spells CASSVTTNEKLFF. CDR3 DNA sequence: TGTGCCAGCAGTGTAACAACTAATGAAAAACTGTTTTTT.

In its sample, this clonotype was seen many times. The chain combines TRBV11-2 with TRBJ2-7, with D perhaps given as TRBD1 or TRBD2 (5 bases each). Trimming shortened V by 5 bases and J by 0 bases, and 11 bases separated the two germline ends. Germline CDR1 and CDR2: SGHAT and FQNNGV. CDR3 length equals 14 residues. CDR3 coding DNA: TGTGCCAGCAGCCTGGGACGGAACTCCTACGAGCAGTACTTC. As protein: CASSLGRNSYEQYF.

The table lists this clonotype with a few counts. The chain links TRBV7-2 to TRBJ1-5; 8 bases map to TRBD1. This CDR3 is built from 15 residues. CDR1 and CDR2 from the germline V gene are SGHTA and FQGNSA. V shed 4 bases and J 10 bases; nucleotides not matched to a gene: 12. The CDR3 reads CASSSWTGPVSPQHF. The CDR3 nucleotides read TGTGCCAGCAGCTCATGGACAGGGCCGGTATCCCCCCAGCATTTT.

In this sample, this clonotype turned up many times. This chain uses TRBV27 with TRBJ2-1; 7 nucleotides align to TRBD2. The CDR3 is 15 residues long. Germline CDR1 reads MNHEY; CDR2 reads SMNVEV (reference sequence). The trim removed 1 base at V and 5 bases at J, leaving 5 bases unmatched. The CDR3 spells CASSLWPSGNNEQFF. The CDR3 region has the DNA TGTGCCAGCAGTTTATGGCCTAGCGGAAACAATGAGCAGTTCTTC.

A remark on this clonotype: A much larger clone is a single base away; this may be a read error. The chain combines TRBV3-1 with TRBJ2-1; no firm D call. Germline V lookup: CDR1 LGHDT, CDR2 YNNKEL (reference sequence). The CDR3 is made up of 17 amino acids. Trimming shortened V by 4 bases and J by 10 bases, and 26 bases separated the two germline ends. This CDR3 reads CASSRLTSDTYPYEQFF. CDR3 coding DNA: TGTGCCAGCAGCCGACTTACATCAGACACCTACCCCTACGAGCAGTTCTTC.

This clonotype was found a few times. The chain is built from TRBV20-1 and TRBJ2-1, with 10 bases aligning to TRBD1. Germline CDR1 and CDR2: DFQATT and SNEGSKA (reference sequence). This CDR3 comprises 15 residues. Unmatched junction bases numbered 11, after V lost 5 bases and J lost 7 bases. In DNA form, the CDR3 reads TGCAGTGCTCCCGGGGGGGGACAGGGGAAAAATGAGCAGTTCTTC. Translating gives CSAPGGGQGKNEQFF.

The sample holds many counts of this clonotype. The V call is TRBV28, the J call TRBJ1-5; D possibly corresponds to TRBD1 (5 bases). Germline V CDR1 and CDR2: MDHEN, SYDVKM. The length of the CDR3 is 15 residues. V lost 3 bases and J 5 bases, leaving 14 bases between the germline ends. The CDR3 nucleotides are TGTGCCAGCAGTTTCTGGAGCAGGGCCGATCAGCCCCAGCATTTT. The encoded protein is CASSFWSRADQPQHF.

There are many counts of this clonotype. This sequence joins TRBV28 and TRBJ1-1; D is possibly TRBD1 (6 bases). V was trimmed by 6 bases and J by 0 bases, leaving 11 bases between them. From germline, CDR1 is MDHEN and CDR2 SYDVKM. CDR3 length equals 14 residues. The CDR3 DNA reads TGTGCCAGCAGCGCAGGGGACCTGAACACTGAAGCTTTCTTT. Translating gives CASSAGDLNTEAFF.

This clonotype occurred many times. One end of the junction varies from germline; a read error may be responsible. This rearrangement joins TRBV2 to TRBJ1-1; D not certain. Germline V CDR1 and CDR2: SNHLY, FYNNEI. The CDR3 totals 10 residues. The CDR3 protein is CASSGHRGFF. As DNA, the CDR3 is TGTGCCAGCAGTGGGCACCGTGGTTTTTTT.

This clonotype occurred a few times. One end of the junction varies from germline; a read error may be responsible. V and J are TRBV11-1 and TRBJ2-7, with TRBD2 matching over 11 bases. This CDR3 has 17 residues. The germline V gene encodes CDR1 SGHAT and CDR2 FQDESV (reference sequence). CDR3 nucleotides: TGCGCCAGCAGCCAAGGCTTCACTAGCGGGAGTTCCTACGAGCAGTACTTC. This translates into CASSQGFTSGSSYEQYF. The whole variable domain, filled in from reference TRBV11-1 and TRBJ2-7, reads EAEVAQSPRYKITEKSQAVAFWCDPISGHATLYWYRQILGQGPELLVQFQDESVVDDSQLPKDRFSAERLKGVDSTLKIQPAELGDSAMYLCASSQGFTSGSSYEQYFGPGTRLTVT.

The CDR3, as DNA: TGCAGCGCCCTGGGACTAGAATCAAATGAGCAGTTCTTC. Protein sequence: CSALGLESNEQFF. The chain couples TRBV29-1 to TRBJ2-1, with 8 nucleotides matching TRBD2. V lost 7 bases and J lost 7; bases outside the gene matches: 9. Per the germline V gene, CDR1 is SQVTM and CDR2 is ANQGSEA. The CDR3 totals 13 residues.

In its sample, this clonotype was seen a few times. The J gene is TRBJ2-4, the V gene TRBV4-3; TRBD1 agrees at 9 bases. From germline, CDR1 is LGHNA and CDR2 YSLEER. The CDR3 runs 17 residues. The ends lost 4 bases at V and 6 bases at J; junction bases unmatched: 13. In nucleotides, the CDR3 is TGCGCCAGCAGCCGTGACCCCCCGGGACAGGGTACAAACATTCAGTACTTC. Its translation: CASSRDPPGQGTNIQYF.

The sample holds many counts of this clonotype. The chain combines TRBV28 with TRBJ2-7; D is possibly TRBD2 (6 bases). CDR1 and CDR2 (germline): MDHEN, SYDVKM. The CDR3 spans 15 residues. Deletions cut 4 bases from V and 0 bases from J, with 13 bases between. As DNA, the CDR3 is TGTGCCAGCAGTTGGTTTAGCGGTCCCTCCTACGAGCAGTACTTC. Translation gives CASSWFSGPSYEQYF. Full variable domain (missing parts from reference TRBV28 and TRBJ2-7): DVKVTQSSRYLVKRTGEKVFLECVQDMDHENMFWYRQDPGLGLRLIYFSYDVKMKEKGDIPEGYSVSREKKERFSLILESASTNQTSMYLCASSWFSGPSYEQYFGPGTRLTVT.